This T cell receptor beta chain was identified in a study of blood T cells in healthy people across ages (dated by TCRdb to between 2015 and 2017). About the full investigation: In model experiments, template switching captured about one uniquely barcoded TCR beta cDNA molecule for every two T cells. To avoid experimental bias, donors of different ages were distributed randomly across sequencing lanes. Using the same blood draw, the study looked at two additional independent replicas of 1 million unique cDNA reads for two donors, one aged 18 to 30 and the other aged 80 or older. Four age groups were formed from the donors: young (average roughly 16 years), middle-aged (approximately 40), aged (roughly 58) and long-lived (around 82). The study measured age-related changes in TCR beta repertoire diversity using deep sequencing normalized with unique cDNA molecular identifiers. Overall study results and their limits: Conclusive comparison of naive and antigen-experienced compartments was prevented by the profiling of bulk unsorted PBMCs. The long-lived group showed more naive CD4+ T cells, fewer expanded clones and increased TCR diversity than the aged group, suggesting age selection. There was a strong correlation between observed TCR beta diversity and the percentage of naive T cells measured by flow cytometry. Donor CMV infection status was unknown, potentially confounding age-related changes in expanded clonotypes. Estimates of total diversity based on one million sequenced T cells were considered lower bounds and underestimates. As age increased, observed TCR beta diversity per million T cells dropped in a roughly linear way, and a significant reduction was already evident by age 40.

A remark on this clonotype: This receptor's antigen is unknown. Qualities for individual bases were not recorded, and no much larger clone is one base off.

Systemically healthy Caucasian individuals from Russia, some 38 in total and aged about 6 to 90 years, were included as donors. About 9.1 milliliters of peripheral blood were collected from each donor into EDTA-treated Vacutainer tubes. Ficoll-Paque density-gradient centrifugation was used to isolate PBMCs, with at least 6.5 million per sample. Trizol reagent was used to extract total RNA from the PBMCs, yielding at least 5.5 micrograms per sample. Naive CD45RAhigh/CD27high T cell percentages were measured by flow cytometry on a PBMC aliquot from every donor. Libraries came from 5' RACE. TCRdb records Illumina HiSeq 2500 as the sequencer. A second PCR of about 6 to 11 cycles was performed with a sample-barcoded 5' primer and a J-beta primer mix. A unique molecular identifier was introduced onto each TCR beta cDNA molecule by a template-switch 5' adaptor carrying 12 random nucleotides. Each sample yielded at least 2.5 million CDR3-containing paired-end reads. The Mint cDNA synthesis kit, primed by a TRBC-specific oligonucleotide, was used to synthesize first-strand cDNA from all RNA. Following uracil-DNA glycosylase treatment, all cDNA underwent a first 18-cycle PCR with the universal primers M1SS and BC2_uni_R. As for the original processing: Normalization of each sample was performed by random selection of 1 million high-quality reads, each carrying a distinct molecular identifier. Instead of being binned into consensus sequences, reads with shared molecular identifiers were discarded. MiTCR, set to a Q25 quality threshold and the strictest error-elimination algorithm, was used for CDR3 identification, clonotype clustering and error correction. A nonparametric unseen species model with Euler transformation was used to estimate lower-bound total TCR beta diversity. The public reads were reanalyzed by TCRdb: fastp trimming at Q25, MiXCR alignment, in-frame beta chains only. Each record represents a unique CDR3 protein, reported with the most common genes and DNA among its rows. Here the V and J calls rest on TCRdb's processing, not on the authors' analysis. The sample yields roughly 680,000 distinct CDR3 sequences; under 65% were counted once. Of the sample, 13% falls within the top ten clones.

V sheds 3 bases and J sheds 5 bases, leaving 10 bases between their ends. CDR1 and CDR2 (SGHVS, FQNEAQ) derive from the germline V gene. From its cysteine to its phenylalanine, the CDR3 spans 13 amino acids. Of the read, only the CDR3 DNA is kept; its 39 bases are in frame from base 1. The receptor comes from a woman older than 75 in good health. The rearranged chain carries TRBV7-8 and TRBJ1-1; the best D guess is TRBD1, with 5 bases matching. What was sequenced was blood. The DNA sequence reads TGTGCCAGCAGCTTTCAGGGTGGGACTGAAGCTTTCTTT. Translated, this is CASSFQGGTEAFF.